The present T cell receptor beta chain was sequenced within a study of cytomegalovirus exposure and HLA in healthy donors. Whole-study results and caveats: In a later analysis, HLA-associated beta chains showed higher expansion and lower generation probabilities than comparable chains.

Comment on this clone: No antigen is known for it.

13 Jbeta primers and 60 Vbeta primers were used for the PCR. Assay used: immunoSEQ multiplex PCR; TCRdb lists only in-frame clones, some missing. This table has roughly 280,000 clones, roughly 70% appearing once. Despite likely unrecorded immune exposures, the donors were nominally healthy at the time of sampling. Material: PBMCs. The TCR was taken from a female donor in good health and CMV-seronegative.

DNA of the CDR3: TGCGCCAGCAGCTTGGTCCCCGGGACTAGCGGGAGTTCGCGGGAGACCCAGTACTTC. It codes for CASSLVPGTSGSSRETQYF. V usage is TRBV5-1 and J usage is TRBJ2-5; 14 nucleotides match TRBD2. The J segment lost 5 bases and the V segment lost 0 bases, leaving 12 bases of the junction unmatched. Germline values: CDR1 SGHRS, CDR2 YFSETQ. This CDR3 is 19 amino acids long. Drawing the rest from reference TRBV5-1 and TRBJ2-5, the complete variable domain is KAGVTQTPRYLIKTRGQQVTLSCSPISGHRSVSWYQQTPGQGLQFLFEYFSETQRNKGNFPGRFSGRQFSNSRSEMNVSTLELGDSALYLCASSLVPGTSGSSRETQYFGPGTRLLVL.